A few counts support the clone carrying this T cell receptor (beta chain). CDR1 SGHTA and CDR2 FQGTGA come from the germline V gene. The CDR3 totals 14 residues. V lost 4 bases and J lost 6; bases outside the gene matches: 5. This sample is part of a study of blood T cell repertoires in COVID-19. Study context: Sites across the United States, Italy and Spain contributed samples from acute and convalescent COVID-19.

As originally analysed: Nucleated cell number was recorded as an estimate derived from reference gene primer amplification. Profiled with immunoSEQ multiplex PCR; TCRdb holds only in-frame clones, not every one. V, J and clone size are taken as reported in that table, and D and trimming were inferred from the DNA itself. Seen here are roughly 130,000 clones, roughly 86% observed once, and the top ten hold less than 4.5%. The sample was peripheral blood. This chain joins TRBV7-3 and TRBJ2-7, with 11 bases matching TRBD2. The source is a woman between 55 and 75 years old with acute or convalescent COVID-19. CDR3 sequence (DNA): TGTGCCAGCAGCTCGACTAGCGGGACAGGCGAGCAGTACTTC. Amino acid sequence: CASSSTSGTGEQYF.